This TCR beta chain was recorded in a study of cytomegalovirus exposure and HLA in healthy donors. V dropped 1 base and J dropped 1; count of bases not matched to a gene: 10. From germline, CDR1 is LNHNV and CDR2 YYDKDF (reference sequence). The CDR3 spans 18 residues. A word on this clone: Its antigen is as yet unknown.

Healthy donors of bone marrow made up the group. Broader study findings: Only CMV serostatus was available as immune exposure information. The listing of roughly 160 TCR beta chains classed them as cytomegalovirus-associated. The authors later linked a missense DCLRE1C variant to TCR beta V- and J-gene trimming.

Primers: 60 Vbeta forward and 13 Jbeta reverse. Some clones are missing from TCRdb's copy, which holds only in-frame ones; the method was immunoSEQ multiplex PCR. The sample shows roughly 180,000 clones, 60% to 80% of them seen only once. V is TRBV15 and J is TRBJ1-2, with TRBD1 matching 9 bases. The sequencing input was PBMCs. The sequence derives from a man aged 45-60 years in good health and CMV-seropositive. The CDR3 sequence is CATSRGQQGAAFNYGYTF. CDR3 nucleotide sequence: TGTGCCACCAGCAGAGGTCAACAGGGGGCTGCGTTTAACTATGGCTACACCTTC.